This T cell receptor (beta chain) emerged from a study of radiation and T cells in renal cell carcinoma. Specified time point: baseline pretreatment blood. Stated treatment: 15 Gy SBRT to primary tumor, nephrectomy 4 weeks later. Serial blood draws occurred at baseline and 2 and 4 weeks post-SBRT. The tumor was a clear cell renal cell carcinoma. This CDR3 contains 13 residues. V was clipped by 7 bases and J by 2 bases; unmatched bases: 4. Germline V gene data show CDR1 as MNHNY and CDR2 as SVGAGI (reference sequence). The repertoire was sequenced with immunoSEQ multiplex PCR; TCRdb's copy has only in-frame clones and lacks some. This sample carries some 110,000 clones, around 83% of them seen once, and the ten largest clones take 2.5% to 3.5%.

The rearrangement links TRBV6-6 to TRBJ2-7; TRBD2 matches at 8 bases. The material sequenced was blood, taken from a patient whose treatment included radiotherapy and nephrectomy. The clonotype was recovered from a woman aged 55-75 years with renal cell carcinoma. CDR3 coding DNA: TGTGCCAGCACCCCGGGGGGGGCCTACGAGCAGTACTTC. This sequence encodes CASTPGGAYEQYF.